This passage covers 25 T cell receptor beta chains from one sample sequenced in a study of CD8 T cells in Susac syndrome. RNA totalling roughly 0.5 to 1 ug underwent reverse transcription with random hexamers. TCRdb reanalysed the immunoSEQ multiplex PCR reads using MiXCR and keeps one entry per CDR3 protein. Here the sample spans 170,000 or so distinct CDR3 sequences, 90% to 95% being singletons. Sequencing input: CD4+ T cells from PBMCs. The receptors here all came from a human donor with multiple sclerosis.

This clonotype was counted a single time. The rearrangement links TRBV27 to TRBJ2-3; either TRBD1 or TRBD2 may fit D (5 bases each). The CDR3 runs 13 residues. V was trimmed by 0 bases and J by 6 bases, leaving 7 bases between them. Germline loops: CDR1 MNHEY, CDR2 SMNVEV (reference sequence). CDR3 loop: CASSLSGEDTQYF. The CDR3 nucleotides read TGTGCCAGCAGTTTATCGGGGGAGGATACGCAGTATTTT.

This clonotype was picked up one time. V and J are TRBV29-1 and TRBJ1-1; D is ambiguous. Germline CDR1 reads SQVTM; CDR2 reads ANQGSEA. This CDR3 spans 11 amino acids. With 4 bases removed from V and 1 base from J, the gap between germline ends came to 4 bases. CDR3 protein: CSVAENTEAFF. CDR3 DNA: TGCAGCGTTGCAGAGAACACTGAAGCTTTCTTT.

The V gene is TRBV28, the J gene TRBJ2-1; tentative D call: TRBD2 (5 bases). Trimming pared 2 bases from V and 12 bases from J, leaving 11 bases between. Germline CDR1 and CDR2: MDHEN and SYDVKM. The CDR3 has 12 residues. In DNA form, the CDR3 reads TGTGCCAGCAGTTTACCGGGGATGGGGCAGTTCTTC. It encodes CASSLPGMGQFF.

This clonotype was seen a few times. This chain uses TRBV29-1 with TRBJ2-4, with no clear D. Trimming pared 6 bases from V and 7 bases from J, leaving 19 bases between. Germline V CDR1 and CDR2: SQVTM, ANQGSEA. This CDR3 has 14 amino acids. Here the CDR3 reads CSVRTQVGLNIQYF. DNA for the CDR3: TGCAGCGTCCGTACCCAGGTCGGGCTCAACATTCAGTACTTC.

V and J are TRBV7-2 and TRBJ1-5; D is unresolved. CDR1 and CDR2 from the germline V gene are SGHTA and FQGNSA. This CDR3 is built from 15 residues. V lost 1 base to trimming and J lost 7 bases, with 14 bases between them. The DNA for the CDR3 is TGTGCCAGCAGCTTAGGGGATAACTCGGCGCAGCCCCAGCATTTT. It specifies CASSLGDNSAQPQHF.

The V call is TRBV14, the J call TRBJ2-7; D ambiguous. The CDR3 spans 15 residues. The V end was cut by 4 bases, the J end by 0 bases, with 13 bases between. Per the germline V gene, CDR1 is SGHDN and CDR2 is FVKESK. The CDR3 loop is CASSPQWVSSYEQYF. DNA for the CDR3: TGTGCCAGCAGCCCCCAATGGGTTAGCTCCTACGAGCAGTACTTC.

This sequence joins TRBV5-1 and TRBJ2-7, with 14 nucleotides matching TRBD2. The CDR3 has 18 residues. CDR1 and CDR2 from the germline V gene are SGHRS and YFSETQ. Losses at the gene ends were 0 bases for V and 0 bases for J; bases not matched to a gene: 5. In nucleotides, the CDR3 is TGCGCCAGCAGCTTGGAGGGGACTAGCGGGGGCCCCTCCTACGAGCAGTACTTC. The encoded protein is CASSLEGTSGGPSYEQYF.

The chain recombines TRBV7-2 with TRBJ2-7; 9 bases map to TRBD1. Per the germline V gene, CDR1 is SGHTA and CDR2 is FQGNSA. V lost 5 bases, J lost 4 bases, and 9 bases stayed unmatched. This CDR3 is 15 amino acids long. The CDR3 loop is CASSIQGAVVYEQYF. The CDR3 nucleotides read TGTGCCAGCAGCATACAGGGGGCGGTGGTATACGAGCAGTACTTC.

V gene TRBV18 combines with J gene TRBJ2-5, with D possibly matching TRBD1 (6 bases). The CDR3 spans 15 residues. V was clipped by 2 bases and J by 5 bases, with 15 bases between them. Germline CDR1 reads KGHSH; CDR2 reads LQKENI. The CDR3 DNA follows: TGTGCCAGCTCACCAAGTCCAGGGGCAGGGGAGACCCAGTACTTC. Translating gives CASSPSPGAGETQYF.

The count of this clonotype is one. The J gene is TRBJ2-6, the V gene TRBV11-2; D gene unclear. The CDR3 spans 16 residues. Between the trimmed V and J ends, which lost 5 bases and 4 bases, there was a span of 15 bases. Germline-derived CDR1 and CDR2 are SGHAT and FQNNGV. The CDR3 region is CASSPLGPAGANVLTF. The CDR3 region has the DNA TGTGCCAGCAGCCCCCTGGGCCCGGCGGGGGCCAACGTCCTGACTTTC.

The J gene is TRBJ2-3, the V gene TRBV20-1, with 8 bases identical to TRBD2. Germline V gene data show CDR1 as DFQATT and CDR2 as SNEGSKA (reference sequence). J lost 2 bases, V lost 1 base, and 14 bases had no gene match. The CDR3 loop spans 18 amino acids. CDR3 loop: CSARGPWTSLQSTDTQYF. The CDR3 DNA follows: TGCAGTGCTAGAGGCCCATGGACTAGCCTACAATCCACAGATACGCAGTATTTT.

The chain is built from TRBV28 and TRBJ2-5, with 8 bases matching TRBD1. CDR3 size: 14 residues. The germline V gene has CDR1 MDHEN and CDR2 SYDVKM. V lost 7 bases, J lost 4 bases, and 8 bases stayed unmatched. The CDR3 DNA is TGTGCCAGCAACCCCCCTGGGACAGGAGAGACCCAGTACTTC. Translation: CASNPPGTGETQYF.

J is TRBJ2-1 and V is TRBV10-3; TRBD2 matches at 9 bases. V was clipped by 9 bases and J by 9 bases; unmatched bases: 3. CDR3 size: 11 residues. Germline CDR1 ENHRY, CDR2 SYGVKD. The CDR3 is CAIATSGEQFF. DNA of the CDR3: TGTGCCATTGCGACTAGCGGTGAGCAGTTCTTC.

The chain uses TRBV5-6 and TRBJ1-2; 8 nucleotides match TRBD1. Per the germline V gene, CDR1 is SGHDT and CDR2 is YYEEEE. V was pared by 2 bases and J by 3 bases, with 6 bases of the junction left unmatched. The CDR3 sequence is 15 residues long. CDR3 sequence reads: CASSLPGRGHYGYTF. CDR3 DNA: TGTGCCAGCAGCTTACCCGGCAGGGGGCACTATGGCTACACCTTC.

The chain uses TRBV20-1 and TRBJ1-1, with TRBD1 as a possible D gene (5 bases). V was clipped by 5 bases and J by 7 bases, with 14 bases between them. The CDR3 spans 12 residues. CDR1 is DFQATT, CDR2 SNEGSKA, per germline (reference sequence). The CDR3 is CSAGGGKVEAFF. The CDR3 DNA sequence: TGCAGTGCTGGGGGGGGGAAGGTTGAAGCTTTCTTT.

This chain uses TRBV12-3 or TRBV12-4 with TRBJ2-2; TRBD1 might be the D (5 bases). This CDR3 is built from 14 residues. V was clipped by 1 base and J by 4 bases, with 7 bases between them. The CDR3 region is CASSLGQGTGELFF. CDR3 DNA sequence: TGTGCCAGCAGTTTAGGGCAGGGCACCGGGGAGCTGTTTTTT.

The table lists this clonotype with a count of one. The chain joins TRBV5-6 to TRBJ1-1; 7 bases line up with TRBD1. CDR1 is SGHDT, CDR2 YYEEEE, per germline. This CDR3 region has 12 residues. V gave up 5 bases and J gave up 10 bases; unmatched junction bases: 8. The CDR3 sequence is CASRTGSGGAFF. The DNA of the CDR3 is TGTGCCAGCAGGACAGGGTCCGGCGGAGCTTTCTTT.

The V call is TRBV4-3, the J call TRBJ1-1; 7 bases map to TRBD1. CDR3 length equals 16 residues. Germline V gene data show CDR1 as LGHNA and CDR2 as YSLEER. J lost 4 bases, V lost 0 bases, and 8 bases had no gene match. The CDR3 loop is CASSQDLSGGLTEAFF. DNA for the CDR3: TGCGCCAGCAGCCAAGATCTGTCAGGGGGACTCACTGAAGCTTTCTTT.

This clonotype was seen a single time. The rearrangement links TRBV9 to TRBJ2-7; D gene uncertain. Germline CDR1 SGDLS, CDR2 YYNGEE. Trimming took 3 bases from V and 9 from J, leaving 16 bases between them. This CDR3 has 13 amino acids. The CDR3 protein is CASSGLDSRAQYF. CDR3 bases: TGTGCCAGCAGCGGCCTCGATTCTAGAGCGCAGTACTTC.

The chain uses TRBV27 and TRBJ1-5; D is perhaps TRBD1 (5 bases). CDR1 and CDR2 (germline): MNHEY, SMNVEV (reference sequence). Trimming cost V 1 base and J 5 bases, with 9 bases left between them. The CDR3 spans 14 residues. The CDR3 loop reads CASSLLGTDQPQHF. The CDR3, as DNA: TGTGCCAGCAGTTTATTAGGGACGGATCAGCCCCAGCATTTT.

The V gene is TRBV3-1, the J gene TRBJ2-6; the match to TRBD2 covers 13 bases. CDR1 is LGHDT and CDR2 is YNNKEL in the germline V gene (reference sequence). CDR3 length: 19 amino acids. Trimming cost V 4 bases and J 0 bases; bases outside gene matches: 6. CDR3 coding DNA: TGTGCCAGCAGCCTAGGGACTAGCGGGGATATCTCTGGGGCCAACGTCCTGACTTTC. Translated: CASSLGTSGDISGANVLTF.

The chain is built from TRBV2 and TRBJ1-6; 7 bases fit TRBD1. This CDR3 contains 14 residues. The junction had 5 bases not matched to a gene; V was cut back by 5 bases and J by 7 bases. The germline V gene has CDR1 SNHLY and CDR2 FYNNEI. CDR3 sequence (DNA): TGTGCCAGCAGTCAGGGGGTCGTCAATTCACCCCTCCACTTT. Protein sequence: CASSQGVVNSPLHF. The whole variable domain, remainder taken from reference TRBV2 and TRBJ1-6, is EPEVTQTPSHQVTQMGQEVILRCVPISNHLYFYWYRQILGQKVEFLVSFYNNEISEKSEIFDDQFSVERPDGSNFTLKIRSTKLEDSAMYFCASSQGVVNSPLHFGNGTRLTVT.

V and J are TRBV19 and TRBJ1-5, with a possible D match to TRBD1 (5 bases). V lost 3 bases and J 0 bases, leaving 15 bases between the germline ends. Germline CDR1 is LNHDA and CDR2 is SQIVND (reference sequence). The CDR3 is 17 residues long. CDR3 DNA sequence: TGTGCCAGTAGTATTCCTGGGGGTCGGAGTAGCAATCAGCCCCAGCATTTT. It codes for CASSIPGGRSSNQPQHF.

The chain recombines TRBV5-1 with TRBJ2-5; no reliable D call. Trimming cost V 6 bases and J 2 bases, with 5 bases left between them. This CDR3 contains 11 residues. The germline V gene has CDR1 SGHRS and CDR2 YFSETQ. The DNA of the CDR3 is TGCGCCAGCACCCATCAAGAGACCCAGTACTTC. Its protein product is CASTHQETQYF.

The chain carries TRBV27 and TRBJ1-1, with 9 bases identical to TRBD1. This CDR3 contains 14 residues. Looked up from germline, CDR1 is MNHEY and CDR2 is SMNVEV (reference sequence). V lost 3 bases, J lost 5 bases, and 4 bases stayed unmatched. The CDR3 here is CASSFNRGRTEAFF. The CDR3 DNA is TGTGCCAGCAGTTTCAACAGGGGGCGGACTGAAGCTTTCTTT.